This T cell receptor (beta chain) was documented in a study of CD8+ T cells in alopecia areata. Study-level points and caveats: Tofacitinib produced a significant decrease in scalp clonality and in expanded CD8+ clones among the top 100.

Sequencing used cDNA as its template, made by extracting RNA and reverse transcribing it. TCRdb's table, derived via immunoSEQ multiplex PCR, lists solely in-frame clones and lacks some. The sample has around 270,000 clones; 58% are singletons. As for treatment: oral pan-JAK inhibitor, 5-10 mg twice daily. To note about this clone: Its antigen is unidentified.

CDR1 SQVTM and CDR2 ANQGSEA come from the germline V gene. V shed 3 bases and J shed 2 bases, with 12 bases lying between them. The CDR3 contains 14 residues. The sample was CD4+ T cells sorted from blood, taken at week 24, from a patient treated with tofacitinib. The chain is built from TRBV29-1 and TRBJ2-3; D gene ambiguous. This receptor was identified in a human donor with alopecia areata. CDR3 in amino acids: CSVDPEEYTDTQYF. Here the CDR3 DNA reads TGCAGCGTTGACCCAGAAGAATACACAGATACGCAGTATTTT.